Detailed here is one TCR beta chain. Its cognate antigen is unknown. Between the trimmed V and J ends, which lost 6 bases and 2 bases, there was a span of 13 bases. CDR1 is MNHNS and CDR2 is SASEGT in the germline V gene. The CDR3 has 14 amino acids. The source of the sample is a study of cytomegalovirus exposure and HLA in healthy donors. The PCR employed 60 Vbeta primers together with 13 Jbeta primers. Profiled with immunoSEQ multiplex PCR; TCRdb holds only in-frame clones, not every one. The sample shows about 200,000 clones, approximately 85% of them seen only once. Findings and caveats of the study: DRB1 showed the most TCR associations and HLA-C the fewest in a later analysis, as rates varied by HLA locus. CMV serostatus was the only immune exposure information that was available.

The rearrangement joins TRBV6-1 to TRBJ2-5, with no clear D. This clonotype originated in a woman in her forties or fifties in good health and CMV-seronegative. Sequencing was performed on PBMCs. The CDR3: CASRNSLPQETQYF. The CDR3 DNA reads as TGTGCCAGCAGAAACTCCCTACCTCAAGAGACCCAGTACTTC.